A selection of T cell receptor beta chains follows, all from one sample in a study of CD8 T cells in ankylosing spondylitis. TCRdb passed the 5' RACE reads through MiXCR, listing each CDR3 protein once. Of about 36,000 distinct CDR3 sequences listed, 6% are singletons. The sample taken for sequencing was blood, either unsorted or a sorted T cell fraction (not recorded which). The source is a male donor with ankylosing spondylitis or in good health (not recorded which). Both conserved end residues are part of each CDR3. A D gene is named only where the DNA matches it firmly. Some rows mark clone size as missing; the rest say once, few, many or name a class of expanded clone.

abundance	v_gene	j_gene	d_gene	CDR3aa	CDR3nt
many	TRBV29-1	TRBJ2-7	.	CSVGVSYEQYF	TGCAGCGTTGGGGTCTCCTACGAGCAGTACTTC
many	TRBV7-6	TRBJ1-6	TRBD1	CASSLRIPGQSNSPLHF	TGTGCCAGCAGCTTACGTATACCGGGACAGTCTAATTCACCCCTCCACTTT
many	TRBV20-1	TRBJ2-2	.	CSARDLRKDTGELFF	TGCAGTGCTAGAGATCTCCGGAAGGACACCGGGGAGCTGTTTTTT
many	TRBV7-2	TRBJ2-5	.	CASSGDPWQTQYF	TGTGCCAGCAGCGGGGACCCATGGCAGACCCAGTACTTC
many	TRBV24-1	TRBJ2-5	.	CATSDRHGEETQYF	TGTGCCACCAGTGATCGTCACGGAGAAGAGACCCAGTACTTC
many	TRBV23-1	TRBJ2-1	TRBD2	CASSLVTSGKFNEQFF	TGCGCCAGCAGCCTAGTCACAAGCGGGAAGTTCAATGAGCAGTTCTTC
many	TRBV24-1	TRBJ2-1	.	CATSDLSGNEQFF	TGTGCCACCAGTGATTTGTCAGGGAATGAGCAGTTCTTC
many	TRBV20-1	TRBJ2-2	.	CSARGPVGELFF	TGCAGTGCTAGAGGACCCGTCGGGGAGCTGTTTTTT
many	TRBV5-1	TRBJ2-2	.	CASSFGEGELFF	TGCGCCAGCAGCTTTGGAGAAGGGGAGCTGTTTTTT
many	TRBV20-1	TRBJ1-5	TRBD1	CSAGGGFTQPQHF	TGCAGTGCAGGAGGGGGCTTCACTCAGCCCCAGCATTTT
many	TRBV10-3	TRBJ2-1	.	CAISEFGGNNEQFF	TGTGCCATCAGTGAATTCGGGGGAAACAATGAGCAGTTCTTC
many	TRBV7-2	TRBJ1-6	.	CASSLLMGNSPLHF	TGTGCCAGCAGCCTCCTAATGGGCAATTCACCCCTCCACTTT
many	TRBV5-1	TRBJ2-5	.	CASSLLLGETQYF	TGCGCCAGCAGCTTGTTATTGGGGGAGACCCAGTACTTC
.	TRBV4-2	TRBJ1-4	.	CASSQGSATNEKLFF	TGTGCCAGCAGCCAAGGGTCAGCAACTAATGAAAAACTGTTTTTT
many	TRBV5-1	TRBJ2-2	TRBD1	CASSLRQGVGTGELFF	TGCGCCAGCAGCTTGCGGCAGGGGGTTGGCACCGGGGAGCTGTTTTTT
many	TRBV27	TRBJ1-1	TRBD1	CASSWDRGGTEAFF	TGTGCCAGCAGTTGGGACAGGGGAGGGACTGAAGCTTTCTTT
many	TRBV6-1	TRBJ2-1	TRBD2	CASSRSGVLDEQFF	TGTGCCAGCAGTCGTAGCGGGGTTTTAGATGAGCAGTTCTTC
many	TRBV5-1	TRBJ2-2	.	CASWDLNTGELFF	TGCGCCAGCTGGGACTTGAACACCGGGGAGCTGTTTTTT
many	TRBV24-1	TRBJ2-1	TRBD2	CATSEASGRKNEQFF	TGTGCCACCAGTGAAGCTAGCGGGAGAAAAAATGAGCAGTTCTTC
many	TRBV6-2/TRBV6-3	TRBJ1-2	.	CASSYLSGYTF	TGTGCCAGCAGTTACTTGAGTGGCTACACCTTC
.	TRBV6-2/TRBV6-3	TRBJ2-7	.	CASTGGQRFEQYF	TGTGCCAGCACCGGAGGGCAGCGCTTCGAGCAGTACTTC
many	TRBV7-2	TRBJ2-2	.	CASSLGGGTGELFF	TGTGCCAGCAGCTTAGGCGGCGGAACCGGGGAGCTGTTTTTT